The 10 T cell receptor beta chains below come from one sample, sequenced in a study of T cells in narcolepsy (dated by TCRdb to the late 2010s). Library prep was done by the immunoSEQ multiplex PCR assay. In TCRdb, the immuneACCESS table is reduced to in-frame sequences with V and J assigned. These tables do not hold every clone; where another copy was compared, an unresolved V gene accounts for under half, and the others remain unexplained. Within this sample are about 35,000 clones, with about 85% of them counted one time only. 0.85% to 1.2% of the sample is held by the ten biggest clonotypes. The sample comprised memory (CD45RA-) CD4+ T cells from blood. In the paper's terms, the cell subset or site label means: memory T cells sorted ex vivo from peripheral blood. The receptors originated from a human donor in good health.

The chain has TRBV19 and TRBJ2-4; no clear D. Germline CDR1 and CDR2: LNHDA and SQIVND (reference sequence). V lost 7 bases, J lost 4 bases, and 14 bases lay in between. The CDR3 runs to 14 residues. This CDR3 reads CASTHGSSKNIQYF. The CDR3 DNA reads TGTGCCAGTACCCATGGGTCGTCGAAAAACATTCAGTACTTC.

This clone turned up a few times. V usage is TRBV27 and J usage is TRBJ2-3, with TRBD2 matching over 7 bases. J lost 3 bases, V lost 7 bases, and 4 bases had no gene match. This CDR3 has 13 amino acids. CDR1 is MNHEY and CDR2 is SMNVEV in the germline V gene (reference sequence). In nucleotides, the CDR3 is TGTGCCAGCAAGGGGAGGGTGACAGATACGCAGTATTTT. Amino acid sequence: CASKGRVTDTQYF.

The rearrangement links TRBV7-8 to TRBJ1-2; 8 bases align to TRBD1. V was pared by 5 bases and J by 8 bases, with 7 bases of the junction left unmatched. Germline-derived CDR1 and CDR2 are SGHVS and FQNEAQ. The CDR3 loop spans 13 amino acids. In DNA form, the CDR3 reads TGTGCCAGCAGCCCCTTTGGGACAGGCGGCTACACCTTC. Its protein is CASSPFGTGGYTF.

The chain carries TRBV5-1 and TRBJ2-2; TRBD1 agrees at 7 bases. Per the germline V gene, CDR1 is SGHRS and CDR2 is YFSETQ. With 0 bases clipped from V and 5 bases from J, the junction kept 1 base outside the gene matches. The CDR3 spans 14 residues. CDR3 amino acids: CASSLEQGTGELFF. CDR3 in DNA: TGCGCCAGCAGCTTGGAACAGGGGACCGGGGAGCTGTTTTTT.

The chain carries TRBV5-1 and TRBJ1-1; D call uncertain. Trimming shortened V by 4 bases and J by 1 base, and 17 bases separated the two germline ends. The germline CDR1 and CDR2 sequences are SGHRS and YFSETQ. The CDR3 runs to 16 residues. CDR3 protein: CASSPQRQSGNTEAFF. The CDR3 region has the DNA TGCGCCAGCAGCCCCCAACGACAAAGCGGGAACACTGAAGCTTTCTTT.

For the CDR3, the DNA is TGTGCCAGCGAGGGTTTTTCCTACAATGAGCAGTTCTTC. Amino acid sequence: CASEGFSYNEQFF. V gene TRBV6-1 combines with J gene TRBJ2-1; perhaps TRBD2 as D (5 bases). The CDR3 loop spans 13 amino acids. Germline V lookup: CDR1 MNHNS, CDR2 SASEGT. Deletions cut 8 bases from V and 1 base from J, with 9 bases between.

About this clone itself: The same CDR3 is also encoded by other DNA sequences in this sample. The chain employs TRBV18 and TRBJ1-1, with 8 nucleotides matching TRBD1. The CDR3 extends over 16 amino acids. V was pared by 5 bases and J by 1 base, with 9 bases of the junction left unmatched. CDR1 is KGHSH, CDR2 LQKENI, per germline. The CDR3 is CASSSPNRGWNTEAFF. The DNA for the CDR3 is TGTGCCAGCTCATCGCCAAACAGGGGGTGGAACACTGAAGCTTTCTTT.

The rearrangement uses TRBV4-2 and TRBJ2-7; D not certain. Germline assignment: CDR1 LGHNA and CDR2 YNFKEQ. The V gene lost 5 bases and the J gene lost 2 bases, with 22 bases spanning the gap. The CDR3 loop spans 17 amino acids. The CDR3 DNA sequence: TGTGCCAGCAGCATCCAACATGCGGCGTTCTCAACCTACGAGCAGTACTTC. Protein sequence: CASSIQHAAFSTYEQYF.

This clone was seen a handful of times. The V call is TRBV4-1, the J call TRBJ2-2, with TRBD2 matching over 16 bases. Per germline, CDR1 MGHRA and CDR2 YSYEKL. The ends lost 0 bases at V and 2 bases at J; junction bases unmatched: 9. The CDR3 is 21 amino acids. The CDR3 DNA is TGCGCCAGCAGCCAAGATAGGATGGGACTAGCGGGGGGGCTCAACACCGGGGAGCTGTTTTTT. As protein: CASSQDRMGLAGGLNTGELFF.

The gene calls are TRBV11-3 and TRBJ2-3; D gene unclear. V lost 2 bases and J 0 bases, leaving 3 bases between the germline ends. Germline CDR1 SGHNT, CDR2 YENEEA. This CDR3 is built from 13 residues. The CDR3 loop is CASSLTSTDTQYF. The CDR3 DNA sequence: TGTGCCAGCAGCTTAACTAGCACAGATACGCAGTATTTT.